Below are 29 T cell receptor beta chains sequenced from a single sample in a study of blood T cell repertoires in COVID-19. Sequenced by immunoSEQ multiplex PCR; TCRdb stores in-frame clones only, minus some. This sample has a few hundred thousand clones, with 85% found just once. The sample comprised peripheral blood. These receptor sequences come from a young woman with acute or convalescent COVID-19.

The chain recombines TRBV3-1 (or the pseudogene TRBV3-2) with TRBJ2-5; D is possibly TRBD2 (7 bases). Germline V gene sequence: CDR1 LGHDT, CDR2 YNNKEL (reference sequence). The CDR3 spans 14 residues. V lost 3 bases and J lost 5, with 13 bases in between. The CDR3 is CASSHRGGAETQYF. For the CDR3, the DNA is TGTGCCAGCAGCCACAGGGGAGGGGCGGAGACCCAGTACTTC.

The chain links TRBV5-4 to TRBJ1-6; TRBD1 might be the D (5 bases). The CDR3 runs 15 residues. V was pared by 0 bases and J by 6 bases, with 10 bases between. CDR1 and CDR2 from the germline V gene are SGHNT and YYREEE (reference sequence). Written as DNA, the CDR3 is TGTGCCAGCAGCTTGGCAGGGCCCACTAATTCACCCCTCCACTTT. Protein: CASSLAGPTNSPLHF.

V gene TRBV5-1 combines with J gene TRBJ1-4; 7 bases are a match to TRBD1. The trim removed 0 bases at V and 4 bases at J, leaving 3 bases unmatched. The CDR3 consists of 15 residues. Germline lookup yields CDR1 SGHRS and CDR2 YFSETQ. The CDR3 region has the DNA TGCGCCAGCAGCTTGGCCTCAGGGGGTAATGAAAAACTGTTTTTT. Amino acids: CASSLASGGNEKLFF.

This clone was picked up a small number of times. CDR3 nucleotide sequence: TGTGCCAGCAGAGGAGCGGCGGGAGGTCAGCCCCAGCATTTT. Translating gives CASRGAAGGQPQHF. The rearrangement joins TRBV27 to TRBJ1-5; no clear D. The V end was cut by 6 bases, the J end by 6 bases, with 15 bases between. The CDR3 length is 14 residues. CDR1 and CDR2 (germline): MNHEY, SMNVEV (reference sequence).

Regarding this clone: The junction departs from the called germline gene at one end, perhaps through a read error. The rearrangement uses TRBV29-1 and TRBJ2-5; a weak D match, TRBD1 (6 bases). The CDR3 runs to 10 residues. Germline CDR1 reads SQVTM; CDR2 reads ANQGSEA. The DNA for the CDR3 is TGTAGCGCCGGACAGGAGACCCAGTACTTC. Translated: CSAGQETQYF.

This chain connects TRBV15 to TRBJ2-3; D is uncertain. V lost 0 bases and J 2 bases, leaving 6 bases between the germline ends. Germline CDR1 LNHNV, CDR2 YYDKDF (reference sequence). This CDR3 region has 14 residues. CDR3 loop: CATSRELFTDTQYF. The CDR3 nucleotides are TGTGCCACCAGCAGAGAACTATTCACAGATACGCAGTATTTT.

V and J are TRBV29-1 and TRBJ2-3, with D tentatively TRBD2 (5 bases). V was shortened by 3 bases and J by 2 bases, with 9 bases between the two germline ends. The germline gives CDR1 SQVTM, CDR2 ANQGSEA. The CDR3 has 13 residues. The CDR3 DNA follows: TGCAGCGTTGAGCCTAGCAACACAGATACGCAGTATTTT. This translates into CSVEPSNTDTQYF.

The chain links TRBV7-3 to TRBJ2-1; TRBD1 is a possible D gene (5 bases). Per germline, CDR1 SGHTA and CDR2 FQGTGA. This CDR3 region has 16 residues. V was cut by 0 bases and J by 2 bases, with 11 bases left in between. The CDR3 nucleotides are TGTGCCAGCAGCTTAACGGTGGGGCCCCCCTACAATGAGCAGTTCTTC. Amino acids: CASSLTVGPPYNEQFF. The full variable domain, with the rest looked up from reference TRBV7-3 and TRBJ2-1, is GAGVSQTPSNKVTEKGKYVELRCDPISGHTALYWYRQSLGQGPEFLIYFQGTGAADDSGLPNDRFFAVRPEGSVSTLKIQRTERGDSAVYLCASSLTVGPPYNEQFFGPGTRLTVL.

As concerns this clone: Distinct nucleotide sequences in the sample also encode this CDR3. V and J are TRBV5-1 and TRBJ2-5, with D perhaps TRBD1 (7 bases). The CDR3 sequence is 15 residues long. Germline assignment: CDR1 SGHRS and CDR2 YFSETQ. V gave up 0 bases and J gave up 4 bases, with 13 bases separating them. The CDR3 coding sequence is TGCGCCAGCAGCTTGGGCGGAGGGGGCGCAGAGACCCAGTACTTC. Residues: CASSLGGGGAETQYF.

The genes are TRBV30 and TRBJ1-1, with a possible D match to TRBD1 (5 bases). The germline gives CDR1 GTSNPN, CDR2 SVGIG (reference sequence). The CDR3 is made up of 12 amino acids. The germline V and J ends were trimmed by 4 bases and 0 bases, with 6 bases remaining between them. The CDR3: CAWKGMNTEAFF. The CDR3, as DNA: TGTGCCTGGAAGGGGATGAACACTGAAGCTTTCTTT.

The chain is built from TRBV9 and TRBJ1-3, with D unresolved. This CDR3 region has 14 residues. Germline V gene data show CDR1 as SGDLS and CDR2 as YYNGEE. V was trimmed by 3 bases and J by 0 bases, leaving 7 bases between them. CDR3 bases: TGTGCCAGCAGCGCAGACAACTCTGGAAACACCATATATTTT. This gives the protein CASSADNSGNTIYF.

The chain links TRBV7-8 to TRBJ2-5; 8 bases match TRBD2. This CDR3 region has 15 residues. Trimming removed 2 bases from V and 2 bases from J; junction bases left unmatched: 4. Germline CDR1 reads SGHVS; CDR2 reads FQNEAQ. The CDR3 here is CASSLRRGGQETQYF. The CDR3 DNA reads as TGTGCCAGCAGCTTACGCCGGGGGGGTCAAGAGACCCAGTACTTC.

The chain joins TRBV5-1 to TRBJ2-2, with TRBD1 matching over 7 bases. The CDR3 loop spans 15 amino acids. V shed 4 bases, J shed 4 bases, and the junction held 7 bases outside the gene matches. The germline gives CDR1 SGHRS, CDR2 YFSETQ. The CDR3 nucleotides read TGCGCCAGCAGCCCAGACAGGGTGGGCACCGGGGAGCTGTTTTTT. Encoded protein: CASSPDRVGTGELFF.

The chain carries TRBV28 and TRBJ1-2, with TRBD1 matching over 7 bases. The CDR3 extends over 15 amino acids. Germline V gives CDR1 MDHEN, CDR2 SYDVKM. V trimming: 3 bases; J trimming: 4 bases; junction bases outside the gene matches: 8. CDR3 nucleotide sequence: TGTGCCAGCAGTTTCCCGGACAGGTCCTTCTATGGCTACACCTTC. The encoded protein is CASSFPDRSFYGYTF.

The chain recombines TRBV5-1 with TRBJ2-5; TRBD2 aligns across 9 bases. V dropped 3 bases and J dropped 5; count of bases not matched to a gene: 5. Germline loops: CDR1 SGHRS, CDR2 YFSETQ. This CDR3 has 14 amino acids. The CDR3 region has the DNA TGCGCCAGCAGCTCCGGGACTAGCTACGAGACCCAGTACTTC. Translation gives CASSSGTSYETQYF.

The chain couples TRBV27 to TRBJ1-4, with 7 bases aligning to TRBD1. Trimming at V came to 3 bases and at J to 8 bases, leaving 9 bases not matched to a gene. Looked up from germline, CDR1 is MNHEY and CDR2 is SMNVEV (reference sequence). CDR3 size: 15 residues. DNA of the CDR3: TGTGCCAGCAGTTTTTCGGGACAGTATGGGGAAAAACTGTTTTTT. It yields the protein CASSFSGQYGEKLFF. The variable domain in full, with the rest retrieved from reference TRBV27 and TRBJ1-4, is EAQVTQNPRYLITVTGKKLTVTCSQNMNHEYMSWYRQDPGLGLRQIYYSMNVEVTDKGDVPEGYKVSRKEKRNFPLILESPSPNQTSLYFCASSFSGQYGEKLFFGSGTQLSVL.

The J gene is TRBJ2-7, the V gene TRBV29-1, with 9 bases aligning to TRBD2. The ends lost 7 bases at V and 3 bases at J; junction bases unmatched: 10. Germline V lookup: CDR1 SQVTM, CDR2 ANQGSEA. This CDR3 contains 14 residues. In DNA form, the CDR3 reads TGCAGCGCCCAAGGTTGGCGGGAGGGCTACGAGCAGTACTTC. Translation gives CSAQGWREGYEQYF.

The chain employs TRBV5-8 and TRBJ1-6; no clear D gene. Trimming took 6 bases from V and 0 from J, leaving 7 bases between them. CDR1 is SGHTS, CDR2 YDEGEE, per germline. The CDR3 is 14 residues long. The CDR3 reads CASIASSYNSPLHF. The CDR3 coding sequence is TGTGCCAGCATCGCCAGCTCCTATAATTCACCCCTCCACTTT.

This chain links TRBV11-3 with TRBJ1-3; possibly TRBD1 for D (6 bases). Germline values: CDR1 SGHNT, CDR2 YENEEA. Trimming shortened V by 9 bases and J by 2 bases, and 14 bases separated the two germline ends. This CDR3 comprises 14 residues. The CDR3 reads CARIAGAAGNTIYF. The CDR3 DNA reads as TGTGCCAGAATCGCAGGGGCGGCTGGAAACACCATATATTTT.

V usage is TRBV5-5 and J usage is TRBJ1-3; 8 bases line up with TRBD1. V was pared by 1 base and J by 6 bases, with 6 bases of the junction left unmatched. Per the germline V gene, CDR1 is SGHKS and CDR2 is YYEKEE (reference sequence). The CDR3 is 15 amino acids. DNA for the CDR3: TGTGCCAGCAGCTTGAGTCAGGGGGCTGTAAACACCATATATTTT. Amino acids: CASSLSQGAVNTIYF.

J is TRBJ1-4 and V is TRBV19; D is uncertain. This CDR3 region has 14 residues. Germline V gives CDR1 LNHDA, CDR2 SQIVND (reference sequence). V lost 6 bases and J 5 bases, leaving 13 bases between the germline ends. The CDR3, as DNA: TGTGCCAGTAGGTCGATTGGGCCCAATGAAAAACTGTTTTTT. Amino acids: CASRSIGPNEKLFF.

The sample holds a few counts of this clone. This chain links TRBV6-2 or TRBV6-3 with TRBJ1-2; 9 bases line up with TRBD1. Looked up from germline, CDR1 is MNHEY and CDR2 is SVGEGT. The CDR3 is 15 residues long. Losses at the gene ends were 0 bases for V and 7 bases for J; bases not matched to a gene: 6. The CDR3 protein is CASSYSRDRASGYTF. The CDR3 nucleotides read TGTGCCAGCAGTTACTCGAGGGACAGGGCGTCTGGCTACACCTTC.

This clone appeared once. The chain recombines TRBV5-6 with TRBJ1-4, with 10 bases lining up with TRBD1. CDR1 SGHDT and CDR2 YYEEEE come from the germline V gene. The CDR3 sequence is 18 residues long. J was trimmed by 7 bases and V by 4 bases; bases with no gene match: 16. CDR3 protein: CASSPSRDRGGWGEKLFF. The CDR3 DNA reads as TGTGCCAGCAGCCCCAGTCGGGACAGGGGAGGGTGGGGTGAAAAACTGTTTTTT.

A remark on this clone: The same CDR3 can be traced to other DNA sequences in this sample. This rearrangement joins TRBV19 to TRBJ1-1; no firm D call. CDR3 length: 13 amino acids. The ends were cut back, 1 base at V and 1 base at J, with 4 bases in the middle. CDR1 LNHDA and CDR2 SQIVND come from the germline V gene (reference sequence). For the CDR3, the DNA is TGTGCCAGTAGTATAGGCGGGAACACTGAAGCTTTCTTT. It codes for CASSIGGNTEAFF.

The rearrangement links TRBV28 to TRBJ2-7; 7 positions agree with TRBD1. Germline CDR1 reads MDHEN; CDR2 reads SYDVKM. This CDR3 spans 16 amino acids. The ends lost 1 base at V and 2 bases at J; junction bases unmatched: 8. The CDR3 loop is CASSLYLGTVTYEQYF. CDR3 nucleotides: TGTGCCAGCAGTTTATATCTTGGGACAGTTACCTACGAGCAGTACTTC.

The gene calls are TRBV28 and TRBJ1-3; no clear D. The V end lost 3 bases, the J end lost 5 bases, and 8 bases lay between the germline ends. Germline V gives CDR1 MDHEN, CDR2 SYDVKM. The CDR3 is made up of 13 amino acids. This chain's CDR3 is CASSLSYRNTIYF. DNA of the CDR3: TGTGCCAGCAGTTTGTCCTATCGAAACACCATATATTTT.

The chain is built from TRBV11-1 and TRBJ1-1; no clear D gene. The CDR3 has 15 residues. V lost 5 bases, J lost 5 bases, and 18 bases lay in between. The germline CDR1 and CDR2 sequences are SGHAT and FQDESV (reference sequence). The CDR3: CASSRSGGKVTEAFF. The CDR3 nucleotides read TGTGCCAGCAGCCGATCGGGAGGGAAGGTAACTGAAGCTTTCTTT.

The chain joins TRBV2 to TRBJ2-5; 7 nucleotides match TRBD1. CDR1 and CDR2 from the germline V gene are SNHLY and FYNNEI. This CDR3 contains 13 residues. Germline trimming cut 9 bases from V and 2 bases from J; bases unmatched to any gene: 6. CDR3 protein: CARATGSQETQYF. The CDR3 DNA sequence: TGTGCCAGGGCGACAGGGAGTCAAGAGACCCAGTACTTC.

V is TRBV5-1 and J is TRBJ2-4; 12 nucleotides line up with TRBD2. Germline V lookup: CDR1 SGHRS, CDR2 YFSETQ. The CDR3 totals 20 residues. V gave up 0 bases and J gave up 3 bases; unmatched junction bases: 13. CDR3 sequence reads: CASSLDRNLLAGGLKNIQYF. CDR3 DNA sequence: TGCGCCAGCAGCTTGGACCGAAATCTCCTAGCGGGGGGGCTCAAAAACATTCAGTACTTC.